One sample yielded the 20 T cell receptor beta chains listed below, sequenced in a study of blood T cell repertoires in COVID-19. Clones were read by immunoSEQ multiplex PCR, and TCRdb kept only the in-frame ones, dropping some. The sample has roughly 49,000 clones; roughly 80% are singletons. Sequences were obtained from peripheral blood. Source of these receptors: a human donor in a cohort sampled during active COVID-19.

The rearrangement uses TRBV7-2 and TRBJ1-4; 8 bases agree with TRBD1. Germline CDR1 is SGHTA and CDR2 is FQGNSA. V shed 1 base, J shed 4 bases, and the junction held 2 bases outside the gene matches. The CDR3 contains 15 residues. For the CDR3, the DNA is TGTGCCAGCAGCTTAGTGACAGGGGATAATGAAAAACTGTTTTTT. Amino acids: CASSLVTGDNEKLFF.

This chain links TRBV7-6 with TRBJ2-1, with D perhaps matching TRBD2 (5 bases). This CDR3 contains 15 residues. Looked up from germline, CDR1 is SGHVS and CDR2 is FNYEAQ. The V end was cut by 1 base, the J end by 6 bases, with 13 bases between. CDR3 nucleotides: TGTGCCAGCAGCTTAGTCCCCCCAGGAGGCAATGAGCAGTTCTTC. Its translation is CASSLVPPGGNEQFF.

This clone was seen once. The V call is TRBV24-1, the J call TRBJ2-2; 9 nucleotides align to TRBD1. The CDR3 is made up of 16 amino acids. CDR1 and CDR2 from the germline V gene are KGHDR and SFDVKD. V trimming: 5 bases; J trimming: 1 base; junction bases outside the gene matches: 4. The CDR3, as DNA: TGTGCCACCAGTGTTAGGGGACAGGGGAACACCGGGGAGCTGTTTTTT. Translation: CATSVRGQGNTGELFF.

This clone was picked up a small number of times. The chain uses TRBV5-4 and TRBJ2-1, with TRBD1 matching over 7 bases. V gave up 1 base and J gave up 9 bases; unmatched junction bases: 4. The V gene's germline CDR1 is SGHNT and CDR2 YYREEE (reference sequence). The CDR3 spans 13 residues. This CDR3 reads CASSLRTGGEQFF. The CDR3 bases are TGTGCCAGCAGCTTGAGGACAGGCGGTGAGCAGTTCTTC.

In this sample, this clone turned up a few times. The V and J genes are TRBV19 and TRBJ2-7; D gene ambiguous. Trimming took 10 bases from V and 0 from J, leaving 7 bases between them. Germline lookup yields CDR1 LNHDA and CDR2 SQIVND (reference sequence). The CDR3 contains 11 residues. CDR3 in amino acids: CATRDSYEQYF. Here the CDR3 DNA reads TGTGCCACCCGAGACTCCTACGAGCAGTACTTC.

The CDR3 is CASSLEGFLTGPTYGYTF. The CDR3, as DNA: TGTGCCAGCAGCTTAGAAGGATTTTTGACAGGGCCGACTTATGGCTACACCTTC. V and J are TRBV7-2 and TRBJ1-2, with 7 bases fitting TRBD1. CDR1 and CDR2 from the germline V gene are SGHTA and FQGNSA. V gave up 1 base and J gave up 5 bases; unmatched junction bases: 16. The CDR3 loop spans 18 amino acids.

V usage is TRBV6-2 or TRBV6-3 and J usage is TRBJ1-2; D possibly corresponds to TRBD1 (6 bases). V lost 0 bases, J lost 7 bases, and 9 bases lay in between. The CDR3 contains 13 residues. Germline V gene data show CDR1 as MNHEY and CDR2 as SVGEGT. CDR3 sequence: CASSYSWGLGYTF. CDR3 nucleotide sequence: TGTGCCAGCAGTTACTCCTGGGGGCTTGGCTACACCTTC.

The chain uses TRBV28 and TRBJ2-7; 10 bases map to TRBD1. V shed 6 bases and J 4 bases; nucleotides not matched to a gene: 3. The length of the CDR3 is 13 residues. The germline gives CDR1 MDHEN, CDR2 SYDVKM. DNA of the CDR3: TGTGCCAGCAGAACGGGACAGGGGTACGAGCAGTACTTC. Translating gives CASRTGQGYEQYF. The variable domain in full, with the rest retrieved from reference TRBV28 and TRBJ2-7, is DVKVTQSSRYLVKRTGEKVFLECVQDMDHENMFWYRQDPGLGLRLIYFSYDVKMKEKGDIPEGYSVSREKKERFSLILESASTNQTSMYLCASRTGQGYEQYFGPGTRLTVT.

The chain combines TRBV2 with TRBJ2-7, with D possibly matching TRBD1 (6 bases). Germline V gene lookup returns CDR1 SNHLY and CDR2 FYNNEI. The CDR3 has 15 residues. V lost 6 bases, J lost 13 bases, and 28 bases lay in between. CDR3 bases: TGTGCCAGCAGCCGCCACGGGGTAGGACAGAGCGAGGGTTACTTC. Translating gives CASSRHGVGQSEGYF.

This sequence joins TRBV11-2 and TRBJ1-6; D not resolved. The V end lost 3 bases, the J end lost 7 bases, and 7 bases lay between the germline ends. The CDR3 sequence is 13 residues long. Looked up from germline, CDR1 is SGHAT and CDR2 is FQNNGV. In DNA, the CDR3 is TGTGCCAGCAGCTTCCAGGAAAATTCACCCCTCCACTTT. Encoded protein: CASSFQENSPLHF.

This chain connects TRBV28 to TRBJ2-7; weak D call: TRBD2 (6 bases). This CDR3 is 15 amino acids long. V lost 6 bases and J lost 4, with 19 bases in between. From germline, CDR1 is MDHEN and CDR2 SYDVKM. The CDR3 is CASSSPQAGWYEQYF. CDR3 nucleotide sequence: TGTGCCAGCAGCTCCCCTCAGGCGGGGTGGTACGAGCAGTACTTC.

A few counts support this clone. This sequence joins TRBV19 and TRBJ1-1; no clear D gene. V dropped 3 bases and J dropped 2 bases, with 7 bases sitting between them. The germline gives CDR1 LNHDA, CDR2 SQIVND (reference sequence). The CDR3 has 13 amino acids. CDR3 nucleotides: TGTGCCAGTAGTATGTTCCCTAACACTGAAGCTTTCTTT. Encoded protein: CASSMFPNTEAFF.

The rearrangement links TRBV19 to TRBJ1-4; D possibly corresponds to TRBD1 (5 bases). This CDR3 region has 15 residues. Germline lookup yields CDR1 LNHDA and CDR2 SQIVND (reference sequence). The V gene lost 5 bases and the J gene lost 0 bases, with 10 bases spanning the gap. The CDR3 is CASSGRQTTNEKLFF. Written as DNA, the CDR3 is TGTGCCAGTAGTGGCCGACAGACAACTAATGAAAAACTGTTTTTT.

Only one count was recorded for this clone. The gene calls are TRBV13 and TRBJ1-1, with 7 bases matching TRBD1. This CDR3 has 15 amino acids. J lost 6 bases, V lost 5 bases, and 12 bases had no gene match. The germline CDR1 and CDR2 sequences are PRHDT and FYEKMQ (reference sequence). The CDR3 protein is CASSPTSGTAAEAFF. CDR3 DNA sequence: TGTGCCAGCAGCCCCACCTCCGGGACAGCGGCTGAAGCTTTCTTT.

J is TRBJ2-7 and V is TRBV2; 8 bases line up with TRBD2. Germline CDR1 is SNHLY and CDR2 is FYNNEI. This CDR3 has 15 residues. The V gene end was trimmed by 6 bases and the J gene end by 0 bases; junction bases not matched to a gene: 7. The CDR3 DNA reads as TGTGCCAGCAGCCCTGGCGGGGGGAGCTCCTACGAGCAGTACTTC. Translation: CASSPGGGSSYEQYF.

J is TRBJ1-3 and V is TRBV21-1. TRBV21-1 is a pseudogene segment. The CDR3 is made up of 12 amino acids. The CDR3 nucleotides are TGTGCCAGCAGCACTTCAAGGAGCACCATATATTTT. Amino acids: CASSTSRSTIYF.

This clone appeared once. The rearrangement uses TRBV7-2 and TRBJ1-5; the D gene is possibly TRBD1 (5 bases). Trimming cost V 1 base and J 4 bases, with 14 bases left between them. The CDR3 runs 16 residues. Per germline, CDR1 SGHTA and CDR2 FQGNSA. Here the CDR3 reads CASSLGPGRENQPQHF. The CDR3 coding sequence is TGTGCCAGCAGCTTAGGACCGGGGCGGGAAAATCAGCCCCAGCATTTT.

The V call is TRBV7-2, the J call TRBJ1-1, with D maybe TRBD1 (5 bases). This CDR3 has 14 residues. The V gene's germline CDR1 is SGHTA and CDR2 FQGNSA. Trimming cost V 7 bases and J 5 bases, with 17 bases left between them. CDR3 sequence: CASKTAGRGTEAFF. The CDR3 nucleotides read TGTGCCAGCAAGACGGCTGGGAGGGGAACTGAAGCTTTCTTT.

The chain couples TRBV5-1 to TRBJ2-1, with D uncertain. Trimming took 3 bases from V and 2 from J, leaving 15 bases between them. There are 16 residues in the CDR3. The germline V gene encodes CDR1 SGHRS and CDR2 YFSETQ. CDR3 nucleotide sequence: TGCGCCAGCAGCTCGGCTTGGTGGCGGCCCTACAATGAGCAGTTCTTC. Protein sequence: CASSSAWWRPYNEQFF.

The V and J genes are TRBV2 and TRBJ1-1, with TRBD1 matching over 12 bases. The CDR3 loop spans 16 amino acids. The V and J ends lost 8 bases and 4 bases, in that order; junction bases with no gene match: 11. Germline-derived CDR1 and CDR2 are SNHLY and FYNNEI. The CDR3 DNA sequence: TGTGCCAGCCCCCGGGACAGGGGGCTTTTGAGCACTGAAGCTTTCTTT. Residues: CASPRDRGLLSTEAFF.